The source of this T cell receptor beta chain is a study of CD8+CD57+ T cells in acquired aplastic anemia. Across the study: Sorting CD4+ and CD8+ cells gave DNA averaging roughly 3.2 ug. Healthy CD8+ samples averaged approximately 11 million reads. Study outcomes and limitations: Overlapping CD8+ CDR3 repertoires of patients and controls contained 25 to 35 shared sequences. Patients showed no significant difference from controls in CD8+ Simpson's diversity.

This clonotype has a count of ten or more. The antigen remains undetermined. This CDR3 has 14 residues. Germline V CDR1 and CDR2: DFQATT, SNEGSKA (reference sequence). The TCR beta profiling, which covered VDJ combination and CDR3 sequence, was carried out using genomic DNA as the template. TCRdb re-derived calls from the reads in MiXCR, one entry per CDR3 protein. The sample has more than 100,000 distinct CDR3 sequences, 35% to 50% seen once. The chain combines TRBV20-1 with TRBJ1-5; D is unclear. Sequencing input: sorted CD4+, CD8+, or CD8+CD57+ T cells (not recorded which) from PBMCs. The clonotype originates from a human donor in good health, serving as a control. CDR3 sequence (DNA): TGCAGCGTCGCTAGGGTGGTGGGGAATCAGCCCCAGCATTTT. This gives the protein CSVARVVGNQPQHF.